This note documents a single T cell receptor beta chain sequence. Sequencing was performed with immunoSEQ multiplex PCR; in TCRdb, only in-frame clones are kept and a portion is missing. The table includes about 77,000 clones, roughly 91% detected once. The source of the sample is a study of T cell changes during pregnancy in multiple sclerosis. V lost 10 bases and J lost 3, with 11 bases in between. CDR3 length equals 12 residues. The germline CDR1 and CDR2 sequences are MDHEN and SYDVKM. Sequenced here: peripheral blood, sampled after pregnancy. The sequence derives from a female donor in good health, enrolled as a control in a pregnancy study. The chain joins TRBV28 to TRBJ2-3; tentative D call: TRBD1 (6 bases). CDR3 region: CATTGQTDTQYF. CDR3 in DNA: TGTGCCACCACAGGACAGACAGATACGCAGTATTTT.